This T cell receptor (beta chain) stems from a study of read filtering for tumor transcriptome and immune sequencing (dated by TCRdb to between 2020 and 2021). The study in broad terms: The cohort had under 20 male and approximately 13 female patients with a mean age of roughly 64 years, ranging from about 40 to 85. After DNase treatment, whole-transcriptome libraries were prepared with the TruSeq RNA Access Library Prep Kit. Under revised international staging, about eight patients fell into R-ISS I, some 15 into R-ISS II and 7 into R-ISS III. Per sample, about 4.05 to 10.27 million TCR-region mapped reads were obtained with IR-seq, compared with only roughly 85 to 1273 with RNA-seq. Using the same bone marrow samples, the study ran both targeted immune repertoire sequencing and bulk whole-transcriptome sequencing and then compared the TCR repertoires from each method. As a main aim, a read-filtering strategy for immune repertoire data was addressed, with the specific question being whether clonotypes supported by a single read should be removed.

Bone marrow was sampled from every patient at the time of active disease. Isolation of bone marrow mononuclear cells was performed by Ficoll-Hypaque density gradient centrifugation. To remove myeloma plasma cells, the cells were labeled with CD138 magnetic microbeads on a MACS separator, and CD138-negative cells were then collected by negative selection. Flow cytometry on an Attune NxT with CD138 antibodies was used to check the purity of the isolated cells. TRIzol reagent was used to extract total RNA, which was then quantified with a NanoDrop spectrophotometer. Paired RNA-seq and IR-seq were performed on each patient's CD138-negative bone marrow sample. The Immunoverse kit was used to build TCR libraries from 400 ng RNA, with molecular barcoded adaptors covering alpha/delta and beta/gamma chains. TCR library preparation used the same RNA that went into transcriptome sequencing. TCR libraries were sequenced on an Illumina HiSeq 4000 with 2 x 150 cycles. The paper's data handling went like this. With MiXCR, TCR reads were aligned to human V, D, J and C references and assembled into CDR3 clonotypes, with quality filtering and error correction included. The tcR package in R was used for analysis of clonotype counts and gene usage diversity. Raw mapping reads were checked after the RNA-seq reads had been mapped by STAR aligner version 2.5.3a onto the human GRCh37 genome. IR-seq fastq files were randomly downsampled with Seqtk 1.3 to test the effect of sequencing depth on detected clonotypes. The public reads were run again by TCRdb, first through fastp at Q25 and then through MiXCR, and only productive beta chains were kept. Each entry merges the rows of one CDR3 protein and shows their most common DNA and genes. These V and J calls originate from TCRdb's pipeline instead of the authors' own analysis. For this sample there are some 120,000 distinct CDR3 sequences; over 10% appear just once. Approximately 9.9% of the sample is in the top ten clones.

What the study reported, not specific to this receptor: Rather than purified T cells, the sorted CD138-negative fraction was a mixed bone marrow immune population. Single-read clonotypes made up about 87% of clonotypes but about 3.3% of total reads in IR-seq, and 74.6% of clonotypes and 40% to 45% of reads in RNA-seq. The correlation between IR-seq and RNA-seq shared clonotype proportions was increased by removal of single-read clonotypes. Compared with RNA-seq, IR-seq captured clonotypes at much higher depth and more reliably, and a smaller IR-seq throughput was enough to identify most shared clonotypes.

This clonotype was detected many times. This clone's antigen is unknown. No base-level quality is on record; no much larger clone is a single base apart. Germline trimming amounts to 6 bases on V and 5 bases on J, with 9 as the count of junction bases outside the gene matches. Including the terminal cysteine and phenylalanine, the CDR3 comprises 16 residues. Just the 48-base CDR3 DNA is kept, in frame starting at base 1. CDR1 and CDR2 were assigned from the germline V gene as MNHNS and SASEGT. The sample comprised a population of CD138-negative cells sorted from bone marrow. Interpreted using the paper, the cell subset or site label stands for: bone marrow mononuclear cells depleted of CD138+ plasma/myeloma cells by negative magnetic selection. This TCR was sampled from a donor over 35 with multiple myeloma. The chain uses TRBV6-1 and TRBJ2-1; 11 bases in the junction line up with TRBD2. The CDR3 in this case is CASRSPGLAENNEQFF. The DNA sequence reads TGTGCCAGCAGGTCCCCGGGACTAGCGGAAAACAATGAGCAGTTCTTC.